Described below is a single T cell receptor (beta chain) sequence and its context. Its target is not known. Measured with immunoSEQ multiplex PCR; TCRdb has only the in-frame clones, and not every one. Among under 7,000 clones listed, roughly 70% were seen once. The sample belongs to a study of chemoradiotherapy in HPV16-positive cancers. Findings and limits, study-wide: Better recurrence-free survival went with HPV-responsive T-cell expansion in HPV16-positive patients.

After removal of 4 bases from V and 2 bases from J, the junction contained 1 base not matched to a gene. The CDR3 spans 15 residues. CDR1 SGHTA and CDR2 FQGNSA come from the germline V gene. The sample here was tumor tissue, taken from a patient who underwent chemoradiotherapy. This sequence was found in a human donor with HPV-associated anogenital cancer. The J gene is TRBJ1-4, the V gene TRBV7-2, with 10 bases aligning to TRBD1. The CDR3 sequence is CASSSDRGTNEKLFF. CDR3 DNA: TGTGCCAGCAGCTCGGACAGGGGGACTAATGAAAAACTGTTTTTT.